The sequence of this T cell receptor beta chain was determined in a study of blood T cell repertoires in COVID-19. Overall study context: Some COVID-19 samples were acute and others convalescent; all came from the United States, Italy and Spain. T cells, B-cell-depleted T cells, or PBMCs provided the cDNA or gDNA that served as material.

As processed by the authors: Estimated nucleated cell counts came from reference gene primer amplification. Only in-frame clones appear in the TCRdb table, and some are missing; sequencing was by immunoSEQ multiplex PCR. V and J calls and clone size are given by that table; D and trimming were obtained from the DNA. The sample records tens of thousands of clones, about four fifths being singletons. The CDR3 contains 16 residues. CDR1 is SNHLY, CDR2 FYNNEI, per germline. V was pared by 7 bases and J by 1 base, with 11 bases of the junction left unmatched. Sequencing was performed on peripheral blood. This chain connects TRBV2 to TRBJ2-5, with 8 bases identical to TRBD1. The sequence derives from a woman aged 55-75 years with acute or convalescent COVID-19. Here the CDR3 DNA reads TGTGCCAGCACTAGAGGACAGGGAAGAGTCCAAGAGACCCAGTACTTC. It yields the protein CASTRGQGRVQETQYF. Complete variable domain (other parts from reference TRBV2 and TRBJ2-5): EPEVTQTPSHQVTQMGQEVILRCVPISNHLYFYWYRQILGQKVEFLVSFYNNEISEKSEIFDDQFSVERPDGSNFTLKIRSTKLEDSAMYFCASTRGQGRVQETQYFGPGTRLLVL.